This T cell receptor (beta chain) is drawn from a study of T-cell reconstitution after alpha-beta-depleted transplantation in children. Study results and limitations: Expanded graft clones numbering several hundred reportedly gave rise to alpha-beta T cells about two months after transplant.

In this sample, this clonotype turned up many times. Its antigen is not known. Unique molecular identifiers were built into the TCRbeta library. TCRdb independently ran MiXCR on the PCR reads; one entry per CDR3 protein. The sample contains roughly 500,000 distinct CDR3 sequences, roughly a tenth of which appear only once. The source is a child aged 2 to 10 with inherited bone marrow failure, due to receive a stem cell transplant. The material sequenced was PBMCs, taken before TCRalphabeta/CD19-depleted stem cell transplant.

CDR3 region: CASSTRRSQYSSYNEQFF. The CDR3 bases are TGTGCCAGCAGCACTAGGCGGTCACAATATAGCTCCTACAATGAGCAGTTCTTC. The V gene is TRBV11-1, the J gene TRBJ2-1; the D gene is possibly TRBD2 (5 bases). Trimming took off 5 bases at V and 0 bases at J, with 20 bases between the two ends. The CDR3 extends over 18 amino acids. The V gene's germline CDR1 is SGHAT and CDR2 FQDESV (reference sequence).